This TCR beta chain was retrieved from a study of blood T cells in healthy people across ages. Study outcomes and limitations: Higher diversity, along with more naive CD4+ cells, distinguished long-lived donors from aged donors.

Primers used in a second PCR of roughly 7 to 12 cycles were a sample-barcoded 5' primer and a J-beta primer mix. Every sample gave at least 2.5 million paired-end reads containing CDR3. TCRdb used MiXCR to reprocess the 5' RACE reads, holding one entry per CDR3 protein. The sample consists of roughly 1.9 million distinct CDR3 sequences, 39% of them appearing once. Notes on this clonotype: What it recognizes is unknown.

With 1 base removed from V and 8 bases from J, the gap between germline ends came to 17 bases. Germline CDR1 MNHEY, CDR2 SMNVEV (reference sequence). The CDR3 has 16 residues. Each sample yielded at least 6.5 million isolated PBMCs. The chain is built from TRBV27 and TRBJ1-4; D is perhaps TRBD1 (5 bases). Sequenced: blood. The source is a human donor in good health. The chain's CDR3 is CASSLWGSADPEKLFF. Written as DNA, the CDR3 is TGTGCCAGCAGTTTATGGGGGTCGGCGGATCCAGAAAAACTGTTTTTT.